Detailed here is one T cell receptor beta chain. Clinical history reported by participants formed the basis on which cohorts were assigned. The sample originates from a study of blood T cell repertoires in COVID-19. For the study at large: Spain, Italy and the United States supplied samples that represented acute and convalescent COVID-19.

Here immunoSEQ multiplex PCR was the method, and the copy in TCRdb shows in-frame clones only, minus some. This sample has a few hundred thousand clones, with 85% to 90% found just once. CDR3 length: 13 residues. V shed 6 bases and J 7 bases; nucleotides not matched to a gene: 5. Germline CDR1 and CDR2: MDHEN and SYDVKM. Specimen: PBMCs or T cells enriched from blood (not recorded which). The rearrangement joins TRBV28 to TRBJ1-5, with 8 nucleotides matching TRBD1. The TCR originated in a woman aged 25-40 years who had recovered from COVID-19. CDR3 in amino acids: CASRGQGHQPQHF. In DNA, the CDR3 is TGTGCCAGCAGAGGACAGGGTCACCAGCCCCAGCATTTT.